A single sample gave rise to the 10 T cell receptor beta chains below, sequenced in a study of T cell responses to AZD1222 COVID-19 vaccine. TCRdb's table, derived via immunoSEQ multiplex PCR, lists solely in-frame clones and lacks some. The sample lists 99,000 or so clones, approximately 89% occurring once. Sample: peripheral blood, taken on day 0 of AZD1222 vaccination. The receptors derive from an adult in good health.

The rearrangement joins TRBV5-1 to TRBJ1-1; 11 positions agree with TRBD1. Per germline, CDR1 SGHRS and CDR2 YFSETQ. J was trimmed by 5 bases and V by 5 bases; bases with no gene match: 8. The CDR3 covers 15 residues. The CDR3 reads CASSYGQGARTEAFF. CDR3 DNA sequence: TGCGCCAGCAGTTACGGACAGGGGGCGAGGACTGAAGCTTTCTTT.

This sequence joins TRBV10-3 and TRBJ2-3; unclear D gene. Germline assignment: CDR1 ENHRY and CDR2 SYGVKD. The CDR3 spans 12 residues. V was cut by 2 bases and J by 6 bases, with 6 bases left in between. The CDR3 nucleotides read TGTGCCATCAGTGAGGAAGAGGATACGCAGTATTTT. Amino acid sequence: CAISEEEDTQYF.

The gene calls are TRBV10-3 and TRBJ1-2; 7 positions agree with TRBD1. The junction had 13 bases not matched to a gene; V was cut back by 7 bases and J by 8 bases. The germline V gene has CDR1 ENHRY and CDR2 SYGVKD. This CDR3 region has 14 residues. The CDR3 loop reads CAINLDDREGGYTF. In nucleotides, the CDR3 is TGTGCCATCAACCTTGATGACAGGGAGGGCGGCTACACCTTC.

The V and J genes are TRBV9 and TRBJ2-1; TRBD2 agrees at 10 bases. The length of the CDR3 is 15 residues. V lost 0 bases and J lost 4; bases outside the gene matches: 1. CDR1 SGDLS and CDR2 YYNGEE come from the germline V gene. The CDR3 is CASSVVAGGYNEQFF. DNA of the CDR3: TGTGCCAGCAGCGTAGTAGCGGGGGGTTACAATGAGCAGTTCTTC. Full variable domain (rest looked up from reference TRBV9 and TRBJ2-1): DSGVTQTPKHLITATGQRVTLRCSPRSGDLSVYWYQQSLDQGLQFLIQYYNGEERAKGNILERFSAQQFPDLHSELNLSSLELGDSALYFCASSVVAGGYNEQFFGPGTRLTVL.

This rearrangement joins TRBV25-1 to TRBJ2-2; D is possibly TRBD2 (5 bases). Between the trimmed V and J ends, which lost 7 bases and 3 bases, there was a span of 21 bases. The CDR3 is 17 amino acids. Germline lookup yields CDR1 MGHDK and CDR2 SYGVNS. In nucleotides, the CDR3 is TGTGCCAGCATCCCGAGTCCGGGGATTAGGTACACCGGGGAGCTGTTTTTT. Translated, it gives CASIPSPGIRYTGELFF.

The chain joins TRBV25-1 to TRBJ1-2, with a weak D call TRBD1 (6 bases). The CDR3 runs to 11 residues. Germline CDR1 is MGHDK and CDR2 is SYGVNS. Trimming pared 8 bases from V and 8 bases from J, leaving 12 bases between. The CDR3 DNA reads TGTGCCAGCGGGGGCAACTCAGGCTACACCTTC. Residues: CASGGNSGYTF.

The chain combines TRBV15 with TRBJ2-5; 8 bases align to TRBD1. Germline CDR1 is LNHNV and CDR2 is YYDKDF (reference sequence). J was trimmed by 3 bases and V by 0 bases; bases with no gene match: 6. The CDR3 is 16 amino acids. For the CDR3, the DNA is TGTGCCACCAGCAGAGAGGACAGGGATGAGGAAGAGACCCAGTACTTC. The encoded protein is CATSREDRDEEETQYF.

This chain connects TRBV19 to TRBJ1-1; TRBD1 matches at 7 bases. Germline lookup yields CDR1 LNHDA and CDR2 SQIVND (reference sequence). The ends lost 5 bases at V and 3 bases at J; junction bases unmatched: 6. The CDR3 is 14 amino acids. CDR3 sequence: CASSPGTVHTEAFF. For the CDR3, the DNA is TGTGCCAGTAGTCCCGGGACAGTACACACTGAAGCTTTCTTT.

CDR3: CAISEGTSAETQYF. CDR3 coding DNA: TGTGCCATCAGTGAGGGGACTAGTGCGGAGACCCAGTACTTC. This chain links TRBV10-3 with TRBJ2-5; TRBD2 aligns across 8 bases. Germline loops: CDR1 ENHRY, CDR2 SYGVKD. V lost 2 bases to trimming and J lost 5 bases; unmatched junction nucleotides: 4. CDR3 length: 14 amino acids.

The rearrangement links TRBV27 to TRBJ2-1; 7 positions agree with TRBD1. After removal of 7 bases from V and 6 bases from J, the junction contained 9 bases not matched to a gene. The germline V gene has CDR1 MNHEY and CDR2 SMNVEV (reference sequence). The length of the CDR3 is 14 residues. Here the CDR3 DNA reads TGTGCCAGCACCATAAGACAGGGCTTCAATGAGCAGTTCTTC. Its protein is CASTIRQGFNEQFF.